This T cell receptor (beta chain) was observed in a study of vaccination and CD4 T cells after COVID-19 (dated by TCRdb to the early 2020s). With respect to the entire study: SARS-CoV-2 positivity had been established in the convalescent patients by nasal swab PCR, and mild disease was recorded in several of these patients and severe disease in one. Post-COVID blood samples were collected from convalescent patients a median of around 100 days after diagnosis, with a range of roughly 35 to 161 days. Each participant got two doses of either the Pfizer-BioNTech BNT162b2 vaccine (n=8) or the Moderna mRNA-1273 vaccine (n=2). In control cultures, a CEFX viral epitope pool was used as positive control, an HIV-1 Nef peptide pool was used as negative control, or no peptide was added. In nine to eleven COVID-19 convalescent patients and 4 infection-naive healthy vaccine recipients, researchers compared the spike-specific CD4+ TCR repertoire from before mRNA vaccination with the repertoire from after. The convalescent cohort included six males and four females, with two Hispanic individuals, seven Caucasians, two Asians and one multiracial person. The time from the second vaccine dose to post-vaccine blood sampling had a median of roughly 70 days and ranged from about 14 to 250 days. The cultures were stimulated with overlapping spike peptide pools from SARS-CoV-2 and from the common cold coronaviruses HCoV-NL63, HCoV-OC43 and HCoV-229E.

About this clonotype: This clone's antigen is unknown. No base quality values were provided; no much bigger clone lies one nucleotide off.

V and J are trimmed by 5 bases and 7 bases, and the gene matches miss 7 bases of the junction. CDR1 and CDR2 are read off the germline V gene as KGHDR and SFDVKD. Measured from the cysteine to the phenylalanine, the CDR3 is 15 residues long. Just CDR3 DNA is preserved here, 45 bases in frame from base 1. Overall results and qualifications from the work: The study included relatively few convalescent patients and did not analyze early timepoints after natural infection. Of the vaccine-specific clones in convalescent patients, 304 of 307, or nearly all, reacted only to SARS-CoV-2 spike and did not cross-react with common cold coronaviruses. In convalescent patients, a median approximately 89% of post-vaccine SARS-CoV-2-reactive clones were detected only after vaccination, suggesting vaccine-specific priming. Although the median number of SARS-CoV-2-reactive clonotypes went up from roughly 23 after infection to 38 after vaccination, the increase was not significant.

Libraries were prepared through PCR. At the Johns Hopkins FTIC core, DNA from the cultured CD4+ T cells underwent TCR sequencing with the Oncomine TCR Beta short-read assay. The QIAamp micro DNA kit was used to extract genomic DNA from the cultured CD4+ T cells. Oncomine TCR Beta libraries from cultured CD4+ T cells were pooled using unique dual indexes and sequenced on an Illumina iSeq 100. The study's processing was this. Non-productive sequences were removed, and CDR3s that did not start with C, did not end with F or W, or were shorter than 7 amino acids were discarded. The MANAFEST web application identified antigen-specific clonotypes by comparing peptide-stimulated wells against reference wells and other culture wells. An FDR below 0.05, an odds ratio above 5, and a productive frequency above 0.1% in at least two of three replicate wells were required for clones to be considered positive. Cross-reactive clonotypes were defined as significantly expanded in both SARS-CoV-2 spike wells and at least one common cold coronavirus spike condition. Similarity between CDR3 sequences was evaluated in R version 3.6.1 using Levenshtein distances (stringdist) and unrooted phylogenetic trees (ape). TCRdb passed the public sequencing reads through fastp at Q25 and MiXCR, retaining productive beta sequences. Each CDR3 protein gets just one entry, which takes the most common genes and DNA from the rows behind it. TCRdb, not the original authors, processed these V and J calls. The sample table contains 15,000 or so distinct CDR3 sequences; only one count was recorded for about 39% of them. The ten most abundant clones make up roughly 8.8% of the sample.

Interpreted using the paper, the treatment or condition label stands for: approximately nine-day PBMC culture with coronavirus spike peptide pools or control peptides (ViraFEST assay). To expand antigen-specific T cells with peptide pools and then pick out the expanded clonotypes through TCR sequencing, the study relied on the ViraFEST assay. The convalescent patients' positive SARS-CoV-2 PCR tests fell between March and December 2020, which was before the Alpha, Beta and Delta variants emerged in the United States. Two million PBMCs per well were cultured in IMDM with roughly 5.2% human AB serum and approximately 10 IU/ml IL-2, plus 10 ug/ml peptide pools. On days 3 and 7, half of the culture medium was replaced with fresh IL-2-containing medium. CD4+ T cells were isolated after roughly 10 days of culture through negative selection using the EasySep CD4+ T cell isolation kit. Ficoll-Paque Plus gradient centrifugation was used to isolate PBMCs from whole blood, and the isolated PBMCs were then either used fresh or cryopreserved at -140C. Each culture condition was generally run in triplicate wells.

This TCR was recovered from a human donor who had recovered from COVID-19. This receptor chain uses TRBV24-1 and TRBJ2-2; the junction holds 9 bases that match TRBD1. Sequenced sample: CD4+ T cells from blood, cultured in vitro. The CDR3 corresponds to CATSGRTGADGELFF. The nucleotide sequence reads TGTGCCACCAGTGGTAGGACAGGGGCGGACGGGGAGCTGTTTTTT.